This TCR beta chain was profiled in a study of cytomegalovirus exposure and HLA in healthy donors. On the study more broadly: One earlier analysis, a look at 150 million to 200 million T cells, found some 120 million unique TCR beta sequences.

The CDR3 sequence is 15 residues long. The V gene's germline CDR1 is SGDLS and CDR2 YYNGEE. J gave up 7 bases and V 0 bases, and 8 bases lay outside the gene matches. Study observations and caveats: High specificity and sensitivity for cytomegalovirus status were reported for the classifier. In a later analysis, CMV-associated beta chains were mostly HLA-associated, it appeared.

The PCR contained 60 Vbeta and 13 Jbeta primers. Sequencing was performed with immunoSEQ multiplex PCR; in TCRdb, only in-frame clones are kept and a portion is missing. The repertoire holds 130,000 to 150,000 clones, about 80% seen once, with approximately 5.1% in the top ten. Remarks on this clone: The antigen remains unidentified.

The TCR sequence derives from a male donor in good health and CMV-seronegative. V and J are TRBV9 and TRBJ2-5; 8 positions match TRBD2. What was sequenced was PBMCs. The CDR3 DNA reads as TGTGCCAGCAGCGTAGAGTCGGGGGGGTTCGGGACCCAGTACTTC. It encodes CASSVESGGFGTQYF. The whole variable domain, filled in from reference TRBV9 and TRBJ2-5, reads DSGVTQTPKHLITATGQRVTLRCSPRSGDLSVYWYQQSLDQGLQFLIQYYNGEERAKGNILERFSAQQFPDLHSELNLSSLELGDSALYFCASSVESGGFGTQYFGPGTRLLVL.